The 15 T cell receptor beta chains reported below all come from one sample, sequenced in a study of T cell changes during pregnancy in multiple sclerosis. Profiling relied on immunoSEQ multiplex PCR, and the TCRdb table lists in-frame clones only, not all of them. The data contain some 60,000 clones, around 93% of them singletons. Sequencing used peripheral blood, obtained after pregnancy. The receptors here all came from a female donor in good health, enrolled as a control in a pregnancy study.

CDR3 sequence: CASRGLAGESYNEQFF. For the CDR3, the DNA is TGTGCCAGCAGGGGACTAGCGGGAGAGTCCTACAATGAGCAGTTCTTC. The chain uses TRBV2 and TRBJ2-1, with TRBD2 matching over 14 bases. This CDR3 is 16 amino acids long. Per the germline V gene, CDR1 is SNHLY and CDR2 is FYNNEI. Unmatched junction bases numbered 2, after V lost 6 bases and J lost 1 base.

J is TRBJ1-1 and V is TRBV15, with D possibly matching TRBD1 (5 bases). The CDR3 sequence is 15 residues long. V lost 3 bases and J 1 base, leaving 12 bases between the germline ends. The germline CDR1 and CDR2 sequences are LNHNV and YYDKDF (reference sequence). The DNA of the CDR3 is TGTGCCACCAGCAGCCCCGCGGGGGGGAACACTGAAGCTTTCTTT. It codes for CATSSPAGGNTEAFF.

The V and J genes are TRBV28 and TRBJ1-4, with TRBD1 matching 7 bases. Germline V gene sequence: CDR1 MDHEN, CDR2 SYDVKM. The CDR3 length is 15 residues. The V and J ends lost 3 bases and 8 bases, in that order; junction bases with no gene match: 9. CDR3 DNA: TGTGCCAGCAGTTTCGCACAGGGGTTAACGGAAAAACTGTTTTTT. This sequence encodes CASSFAQGLTEKLFF.

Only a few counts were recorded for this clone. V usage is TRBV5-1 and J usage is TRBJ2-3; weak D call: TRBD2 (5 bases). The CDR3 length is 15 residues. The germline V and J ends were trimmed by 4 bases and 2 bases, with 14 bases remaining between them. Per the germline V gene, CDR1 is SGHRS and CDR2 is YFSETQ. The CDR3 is CASSLRTWDTDTQYF. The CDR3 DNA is TGCGCCAGCAGCCTCCGGACTTGGGACACAGATACGCAGTATTTT.

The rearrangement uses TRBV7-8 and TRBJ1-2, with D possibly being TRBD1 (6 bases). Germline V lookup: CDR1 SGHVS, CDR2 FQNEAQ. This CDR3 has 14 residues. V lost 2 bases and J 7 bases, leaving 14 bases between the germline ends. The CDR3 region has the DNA TGTGCCAGCAGCTTACTGGGGGCTGGGGGTGGCTACACCTTC. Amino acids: CASSLLGAGGGYTF.

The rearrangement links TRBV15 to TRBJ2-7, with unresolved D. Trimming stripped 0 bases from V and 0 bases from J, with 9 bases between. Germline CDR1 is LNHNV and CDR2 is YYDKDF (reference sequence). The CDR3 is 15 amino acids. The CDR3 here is CATSRDRAASYEQYF. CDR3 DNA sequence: TGTGCCACCAGCAGAGATCGAGCTGCCTCCTACGAGCAGTACTTC.

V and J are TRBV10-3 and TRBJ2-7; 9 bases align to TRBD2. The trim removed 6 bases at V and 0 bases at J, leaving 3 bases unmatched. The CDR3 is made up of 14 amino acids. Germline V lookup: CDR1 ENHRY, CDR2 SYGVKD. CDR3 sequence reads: CAISLAGRSYEQYF. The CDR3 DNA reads TGTGCCATCAGCCTAGCGGGGCGCTCCTACGAGCAGTACTTC.

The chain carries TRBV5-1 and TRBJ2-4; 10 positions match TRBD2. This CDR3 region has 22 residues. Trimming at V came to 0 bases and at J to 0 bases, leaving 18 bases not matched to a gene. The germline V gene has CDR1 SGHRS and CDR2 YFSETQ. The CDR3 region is CASSLAGLAGVGGSIAKNIQYF. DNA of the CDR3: TGCGCCAGCAGCTTGGCCGGGCTAGCGGGAGTGGGGGGCTCGATAGCCAAAAACATTCAGTACTTC.

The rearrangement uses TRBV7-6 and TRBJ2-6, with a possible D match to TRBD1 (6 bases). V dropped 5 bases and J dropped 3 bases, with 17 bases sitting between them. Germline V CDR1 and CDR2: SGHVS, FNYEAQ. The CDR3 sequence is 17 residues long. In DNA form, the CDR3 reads TGTGCCAGCAGCGAGATTACAGGGCAGGTTGGGGCCAACGTCCTGACTTTC. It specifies CASSEITGQVGANVLTF.

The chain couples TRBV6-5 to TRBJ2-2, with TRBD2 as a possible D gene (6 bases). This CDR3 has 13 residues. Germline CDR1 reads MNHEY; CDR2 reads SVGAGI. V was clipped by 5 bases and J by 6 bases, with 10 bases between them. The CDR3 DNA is TGTGCCAGCAGTAGTCCGGGGGCCGGGGAGCTGTTTTTT. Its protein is CASSSPGAGELFF.

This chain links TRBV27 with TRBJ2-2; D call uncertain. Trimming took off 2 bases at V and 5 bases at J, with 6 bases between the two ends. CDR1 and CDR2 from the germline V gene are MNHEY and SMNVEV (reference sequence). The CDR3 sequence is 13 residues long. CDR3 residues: CASSLAVTGELFF. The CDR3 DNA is TGTGCCAGCAGTTTAGCGGTGACCGGGGAGCTGTTTTTT.

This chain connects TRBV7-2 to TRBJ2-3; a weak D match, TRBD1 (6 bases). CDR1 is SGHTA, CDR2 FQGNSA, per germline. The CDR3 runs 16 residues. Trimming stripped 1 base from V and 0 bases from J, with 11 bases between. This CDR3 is CASSLGTGYSTDTQYF. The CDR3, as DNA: TGTGCCAGCAGCTTAGGAACAGGGTATAGCACAGATACGCAGTATTTT.

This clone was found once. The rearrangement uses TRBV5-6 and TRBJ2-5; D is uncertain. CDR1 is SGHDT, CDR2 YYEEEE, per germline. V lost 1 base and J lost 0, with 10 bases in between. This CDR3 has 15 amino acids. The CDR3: CASSLSRLYQETQYF. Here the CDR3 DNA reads TGTGCCAGCAGCTTGTCCAGATTGTACCAAGAGACCCAGTACTTC.

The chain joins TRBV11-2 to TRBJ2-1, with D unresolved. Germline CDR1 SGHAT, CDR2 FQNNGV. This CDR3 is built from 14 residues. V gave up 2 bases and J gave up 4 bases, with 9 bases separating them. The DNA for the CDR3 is TGTGCCAGCAGCTTACTAGGAGTTTACAATGAGCAGTTCTTC. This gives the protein CASSLLGVYNEQFF.

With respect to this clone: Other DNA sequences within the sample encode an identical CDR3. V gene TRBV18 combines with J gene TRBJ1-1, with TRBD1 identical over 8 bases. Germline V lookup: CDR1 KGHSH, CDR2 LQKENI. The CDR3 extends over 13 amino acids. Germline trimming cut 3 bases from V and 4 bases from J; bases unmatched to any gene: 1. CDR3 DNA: TGTGCCAGCTCACCCACAGGGGGCACTGAAGCTTTCTTT. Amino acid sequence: CASSPTGGTEAFF.